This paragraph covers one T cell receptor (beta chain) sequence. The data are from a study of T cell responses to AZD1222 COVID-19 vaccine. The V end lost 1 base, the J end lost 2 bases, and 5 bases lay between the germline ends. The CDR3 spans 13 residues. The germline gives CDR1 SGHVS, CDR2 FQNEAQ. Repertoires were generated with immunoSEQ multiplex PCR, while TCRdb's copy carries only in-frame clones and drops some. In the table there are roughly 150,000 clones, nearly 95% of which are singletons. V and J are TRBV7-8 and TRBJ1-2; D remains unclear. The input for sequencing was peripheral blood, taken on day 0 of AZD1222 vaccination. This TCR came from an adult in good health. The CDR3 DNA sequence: TGTGCCAGCAGCTTAGGTGACAACTATGGCTACACCTTC. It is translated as CASSLGDNYGYTF. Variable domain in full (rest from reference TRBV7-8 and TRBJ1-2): GAGVSQSPRYKVAKRGQDVALRCDPISGHVSLFWYQQALGQGPEFLTYFQNEAQLDKSGLPSDRFFAERPEGSVSTLKIQRTQQEDSAVYLCASSLGDNYGYTFGSGTRLTVV.